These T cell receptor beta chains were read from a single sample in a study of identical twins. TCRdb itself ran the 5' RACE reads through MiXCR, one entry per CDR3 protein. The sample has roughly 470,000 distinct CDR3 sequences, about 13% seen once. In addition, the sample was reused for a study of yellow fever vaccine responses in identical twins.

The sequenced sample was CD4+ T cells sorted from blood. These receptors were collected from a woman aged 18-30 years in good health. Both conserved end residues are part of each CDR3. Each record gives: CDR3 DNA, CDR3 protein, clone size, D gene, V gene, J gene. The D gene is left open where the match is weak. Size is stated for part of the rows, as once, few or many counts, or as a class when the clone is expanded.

TGTGCCAGCAGCGGGGGACTAGCGGTGGAAGAGACCCAGTACTTC	CASSGGLAVEETQYF	few	TRBD2	TRBV11-3	TRBJ2-5
TGTGCCAGCAGCGTAGTGGGACAGGGGTCTCGGGATACGCAGTATTTT	CASSVVGQGSRDTQYF	-	TRBD1	TRBV9	TRBJ2-3
TGTGCCAGCAGCTCGAATTGGGACAGACCCTACGAGCAGTACTTC	CASSSNWDRPYEQYF	-	TRBD1	TRBV7-2	TRBJ2-7
TGTGCCAGCAGCTACCGACAGGGTTGGTCAGATACGCAGTATTTT	CASSYRQGWSDTQYF	-	TRBD1	TRBV7-9	TRBJ2-3
TGTGCCAGCAATGGACAGGGGGCGCGGACTGAAGCTTTCTTT	CASNGQGARTEAFF	-	TRBD1	TRBV2	TRBJ1-1
TGTGCCACCAGTGACTTGGGGCCAGTCGGCTACAATGAGCAGTTCTTC	CATSDLGPVGYNEQFF	many	-	TRBV24-1	TRBJ2-1
TGCAGTGCTAGCCCTATGGGGCGGATGTACCAAGAGACCCAGTACTTC	CSASPMGRMYQETQYF	few	-	TRBV20-1	TRBJ2-5
TGTGCCAGCAGCTTACTGTCCGGAAACTCTGGAAACACCATATATTTT	CASSLLSGNSGNTIYF	few	-	TRBV7-2	TRBJ1-3
TGTGCCAGCTCACCACTGATGACTAGCGTAAAAAACATTCAGTACTTC	CASSPLMTSVKNIQYF	-	TRBD2	TRBV18	TRBJ2-4
TGCAGTGCTAGAGTGGGTCTCTTATACGAGCAGTACTTC	CSARVGLLYEQYF	many	-	TRBV20-1	TRBJ2-7
TGTGCCAGCAGCTTAGAGTGGGGGGGGACTGAAGCTTTCTTT	CASSLEWGGTEAFF	-	-	TRBV7-2	TRBJ1-1
TGTGCCAGCAGCTTAGGATTGGGTCGTTATAGCAATCAGCCCCAGCATTTT	CASSLGLGRYSNQPQHF	few	-	TRBV7-2	TRBJ1-5
TGTGCCAGCAGACTGGACTCCAGGGGGTACGAAAAACTGTTTTTT	CASRLDSRGYEKLFF	few	TRBD1	TRBV6-1	TRBJ1-4
TGTGCCAGCAGTCCGCGCGATTGGGGGACAGATACGCAGTATTTT	CASSPRDWGTDTQYF	once	-	TRBV2	TRBJ2-3
TGTGCCAGCAGCTTAGTCCCCAAGACAGGGACTGAAGCTTTCTTT	CASSLVPKTGTEAFF	-	TRBD1	TRBV7-3	TRBJ1-1
TGTGCCAGCAGTTTTCTGTCTCGGCCGGGGGATGAGCAGTTCTTC	CASSFLSRPGDEQFF	few	-	TRBV12-3/TRBV12-4	TRBJ2-1
TGCGCCAGCAGCCAACAAGTGGGAGTCAATGAGCAGTTCTTC	CASSQQVGVNEQFF	few	-	TRBV4-3	TRBJ2-1
TGTGCCAGCAGCTCAACCCTAGCGGGAGTAGGTACGCAGTATTTT	CASSSTLAGVGTQYF	-	TRBD2	TRBV7-2	TRBJ2-3
TGTGCCAGTAGTATCCGGACAGGGTCGGAACGCGAGCAGTACTTC	CASSIRTGSEREQYF	-	TRBD1	TRBV19	TRBJ2-7
TGTGCCAGCAGCCTGAAACAGGGCGGAGGCACTGAAGCTTTCTTT	CASSLKQGGGTEAFF	-	-	TRBV6-1	TRBJ1-1
TGTGCCAGCAGTTTTTCAGCGACCTACGAGCAGTACTTC	CASSFSATYEQYF	many	-	TRBV12-3/TRBV12-4	TRBJ2-7
TGTGCCAGCAGCATGTCGGGACAACTAAGCAATCAGCCCCAGCATTTT	CASSMSGQLSNQPQHF	-	-	TRBV7-9	TRBJ1-5
TGTGCCAGCAGCTTGAGTGCAGGGGGCGTAGATACGCAGTATTTT	CASSLSAGGVDTQYF	few	TRBD1	TRBV5-5	TRBJ2-3
TGTGCCAGCAGCTTAGCCCCCCTCCTGTCCGGGAGTGTAGGGGGGCCCCAAGAGACCCAGTACTTC	CASSLAPLLSGSVGGPQETQYF	few	-	TRBV11-1	TRBJ2-5
TGTGCCAGCAGCAGGGACATTATCAGCACAGATACGCAGTATTTT	CASSRDIISTDTQYF	-	-	TRBV14	TRBJ2-3
TGTGCCAGCAGATCAACAGACACCGGGGAGCTGTTTTTT	CASRSTDTGELFF	-	-	TRBV27	TRBJ2-2
TGTGCCAGCAGGGGAGGGGGACAGGGGAACTACGAGCAGTACTTC	CASRGGGQGNYEQYF	-	TRBD1	TRBV27	TRBJ2-7
TGTGCCAGCAGGCAGGGGAAGAATACGCAGTATTTT	CASRQGKNTQYF	many	-	TRBV3-1	TRBJ2-3
TGTGCCAGCAATACCGACAGGAAGTCACCCCTCCACTTT	CASNTDRKSPLHF	few	-	TRBV6-1	TRBJ1-6
TGTGCCAGCAGCTTAAGGGGGTCAGGTTTGGAGAACACTGAAGCTTTCTTT	CASSLRGSGLENTEAFF	once	-	TRBV7-2	TRBJ1-1
TGTGCCAGCAGCCACCTGGAGGGACAGGGTCCGGATACGCAGTATTTT	CASSHLEGQGPDTQYF	few	TRBD1	TRBV4-2	TRBJ2-3
TGTGCCAGCAGTGGGGACAGGGTAAGAGGGAATGAGCAGTTCTTC	CASSGDRVRGNEQFF	few	TRBD1	TRBV27	TRBJ2-1
TGCGCCACCCAGACAGGGGGCTACACCGGGGAGCTGTTTTTT	CATQTGGYTGELFF	-	TRBD1	TRBV5-1	TRBJ2-2
TGCGCCAGCAGCCAAGTGCCAGCGGGGTTTTCCTACGAGCAGTACTTC	CASSQVPAGFSYEQYF	-	TRBD2	TRBV5-1	TRBJ2-7
TGTGCCACCAGCCTAACCCGAACCCGGGACAAGAACACCGGGGAGCTGTTTTTT	CATSLTRTRDKNTGELFF	few	-	TRBV15	TRBJ2-2
TGTGCCTGGGCCTCGGGACAGAGTTACGAGCAGTACTTC	CAWASGQSYEQYF	-	TRBD1	TRBV30	TRBJ2-7
TGTGCCAGCAGACCCGGGACAGGGGGTTCAATGGCCAATAACGTCCTGACTTTC	CASRPGTGGSMANNVLTF	few	TRBD1	TRBV11-2	TRBJ2-6
TGTGCCAGCAGCTTAGGACTAGCGGGAGGGCGAGTGGCCGGGGAGCTGTTTTTT	CASSLGLAGGRVAGELFF	few	TRBD2	TRBV11-2	TRBJ2-2
TGTGCCAGCAGTTTAGCGCCAGGTTGGGGATACTTC	CASSLAPGWGYF	few	-	TRBV12-3/TRBV12-4	TRBJ2-7
TGTGCCAGCAGAGTGGTCGGGGGGCACGAGCAGTACTTC	CASRVVGGHEQYF	-	-	TRBV25-1	TRBJ2-7
TGTGCCAGCAGTGTGGGATCCCCGGTAGGGACCCAGTACTTC	CASSVGSPVGTQYF	many	-	TRBV12-3/TRBV12-4	TRBJ2-5
TGTGCCAGCAGCTCTTGGATCGGGACCCCCCAGTACTTC	CASSSWIGTPQYF	-	-	TRBV7-2	TRBJ2-4
TGTGCCAGCAGCTTAGCGCGAGACAGAAATATCTCTGAAGCTTTCTTT	CASSLARDRNISEAFF	-	-	TRBV7-9	TRBJ1-1
TGCAGTGCTAGAGTAGCAGGGGGAACTTACGAGCAGTACTTC	CSARVAGGTYEQYF	many	TRBD1	TRBV20-1	TRBJ2-7
TGCGCCAGCAGCCAGGGACTAGCGGGGGACACAGATACGCAGTATTTT	CASSQGLAGDTDTQYF	-	TRBD2	TRBV4-3	TRBJ2-3
TGCGCCAGCAGCTCCCCGGACTCAACAGATACGCAGTATTTT	CASSSPDSTDTQYF	many	-	TRBV5-1	TRBJ2-3
TGCGCCAGCAGCTTGGGGACAGGACCCCTCTACGAGCAGTACTTC	CASSLGTGPLYEQYF	-	TRBD1	TRBV5-1	TRBJ2-7
TGTGCCACCTTATCCCAGACAGGAAGGACCTACGAGCAGTACTTC	CATLSQTGRTYEQYF	-	-	TRBV28	TRBJ2-7
TGTGCCATCAGTGGGGTTGGGCAAGAGACCCAGTACTTC	CAISGVGQETQYF	many	-	TRBV10-3	TRBJ2-5
TGTGCCAGCAGCTTGGGAGAGATTAGACGGGGATCCTACGAGCAGTACTTC	CASSLGEIRRGSYEQYF	-	-	TRBV5-6	TRBJ2-7
TGCAGTGCTAGTTTGTCTGAGACCCAGTACTTC	CSASLSETQYF	-	-	TRBV20-1	TRBJ2-5
TGCGCCAGCAGGAAGAGGGAAGGGACCGGGGAGCTGTTTTTT	CASRKREGTGELFF	few	-	TRBV10-1	TRBJ2-2
TGTGCCAGTATGACAGGGGCTCTGAACACCGGGGAGCTGTTTTTT	CASMTGALNTGELFF	-	TRBD1	TRBV2	TRBJ2-2
TGTGCCAGCAGTAAGGGAGGGGGGGGGACAGATACGCAGTATTTT	CASSKGGGGTDTQYF	-	-	TRBV12-3/TRBV12-4	TRBJ2-3
TGCGCCAGCAGCCAAGATGGTACACGTAGCGGAGATACGCAGTATTTT	CASSQDGTRSGDTQYF	many	-	TRBV4-3	TRBJ2-3